The 9 T cell receptor beta chains below all came from one sample that was sequenced in a study of T cell responses to AZD1222 COVID-19 vaccine (dated by TCRdb to 2020 to 2022). Reading the label with the study, this specimen's time point is: baseline before first vaccination. Library prep was done by the immunoSEQ multiplex PCR assay. TCRdb re-hosts the immuneACCESS table, in-frame sequences only. Its copies lack some clones; in the studies checked, an unresolved V gene accounts for under half of them, and the cause for the rest is not known. The sample includes around 100,000 clones, with over 75% observed a single time. About a fifth of the sample belongs to the ten largest clones. This material consisted of peripheral blood, taken on day 0 of AZD1222 vaccination. Receptors originate from an adult in good health.

V usage is TRBV20-1 and J usage is TRBJ1-5; tentatively, D is TRBD1 (5 bases). Germline V gene lookup returns CDR1 DFQATT and CDR2 SNEGSKA (reference sequence). V was cut by 3 bases and J by 6 bases, with 12 bases left in between. This CDR3 spans 13 amino acids. The CDR3 DNA reads as TGCAGTGCTAGTCGGGGGGTAGCTCAGCCCCAGCATTTT. It is translated as CSASRGVAQPQHF.

The rearrangement links TRBV2 to TRBJ2-7; the match to TRBD1 covers 9 bases. Per germline, CDR1 SNHLY and CDR2 FYNNEI. The V gene end was trimmed by 4 bases and the J gene end by 1 base; junction bases not matched to a gene: 5. The CDR3 runs to 15 residues. CDR3 sequence: CASSVGTGRSYEQYF. In nucleotides, the CDR3 is TGTGCCAGCAGTGTAGGGACAGGGAGGTCCTACGAGCAGTACTTC.

J is TRBJ1-2 and V is TRBV7-6; D may be TRBD1 (5 bases). The CDR3 runs 15 residues. With 5 bases removed from V and 3 bases from J, the gap between germline ends came to 16 bases. The V gene's germline CDR1 is SGHVS and CDR2 FNYEAQ. The CDR3 loop is CASSPALDTDYGYTF. The CDR3 coding sequence is TGTGCCAGCAGCCCAGCATTGGACACGGACTATGGCTACACCTTC.

This clone appeared once. The chain recombines TRBV10-3 with TRBJ2-1, with 9 bases aligning to TRBD2. V trimming: 5 bases; J trimming: 6 bases; junction bases outside the gene matches: 5. CDR3 length: 14 residues. Germline CDR1 ENHRY, CDR2 SYGVKD. The CDR3, as DNA: TGTGCCATCAGTTCGACTAGCGGAGGCAATGAGCAGTTCTTC. It specifies CAISSTSGGNEQFF.

The V call is TRBV7-9, the J call TRBJ2-7, with a tentative D call TRBD2 (7 bases). V shed 11 bases and J shed 6 bases, with 14 bases lying between them. The CDR3 loop spans 11 amino acids. In germline, CDR1 is SEHNR, CDR2 FQNEAQ (reference sequence). The CDR3 loop is CAAGEGGEQYF. DNA for the CDR3: TGTGCCGCGGGGGAGGGGGGCGAGCAGTACTTC.

The genes are TRBV28 and TRBJ1-2; D is unclear. The CDR3 has 14 residues. With 2 bases removed from V and 6 bases from J, the gap between germline ends came to 13 bases. CDR1 and CDR2 from the germline V gene are MDHEN and SYDVKM. The CDR3 here is CASSLSRAEDGYTF. As DNA, the CDR3 is TGTGCCAGCAGTTTAAGTAGGGCGGAGGATGGCTACACCTTC.

This CDR3 reads CSASPLSGTPNTGELFF. Written as DNA, the CDR3 is TGCAGTGCTAGTCCCTTATCCGGGACCCCGAACACCGGGGAGCTGTTTTTT. The chain carries TRBV20-1 and TRBJ2-2; possibly TRBD1 or TRBD2 for D (5 bases each). Germline values: CDR1 DFQATT, CDR2 SNEGSKA (reference sequence). The V gene lost 3 bases and the J gene lost 0 bases, with 17 bases spanning the gap. The CDR3 is made up of 17 amino acids.

This chain connects TRBV5-6 to TRBJ2-7, with D uncertain. V was clipped by 0 bases and J by 4 bases, with 8 bases between them. The CDR3 has 13 residues. The germline V gene encodes CDR1 SGHDT and CDR2 YYEEEE. The DNA of the CDR3 is TGTGCCAGCAGCTTGGGGGCCGTATACGAGCAGTACTTC. Translating gives CASSLGAVYEQYF.

V gene TRBV7-2 combines with J gene TRBJ2-7; D gene unclear. V lost 2 bases to trimming and J lost 2 bases, with 7 bases between them. CDR1 SGHTA and CDR2 FQGNSA come from the germline V gene. The CDR3 consists of 13 residues. The CDR3 DNA sequence: TGTGCCAGCAGCTTACCTGGTACCTACGAGCAGTACTTC. Translated: CASSLPGTYEQYF.